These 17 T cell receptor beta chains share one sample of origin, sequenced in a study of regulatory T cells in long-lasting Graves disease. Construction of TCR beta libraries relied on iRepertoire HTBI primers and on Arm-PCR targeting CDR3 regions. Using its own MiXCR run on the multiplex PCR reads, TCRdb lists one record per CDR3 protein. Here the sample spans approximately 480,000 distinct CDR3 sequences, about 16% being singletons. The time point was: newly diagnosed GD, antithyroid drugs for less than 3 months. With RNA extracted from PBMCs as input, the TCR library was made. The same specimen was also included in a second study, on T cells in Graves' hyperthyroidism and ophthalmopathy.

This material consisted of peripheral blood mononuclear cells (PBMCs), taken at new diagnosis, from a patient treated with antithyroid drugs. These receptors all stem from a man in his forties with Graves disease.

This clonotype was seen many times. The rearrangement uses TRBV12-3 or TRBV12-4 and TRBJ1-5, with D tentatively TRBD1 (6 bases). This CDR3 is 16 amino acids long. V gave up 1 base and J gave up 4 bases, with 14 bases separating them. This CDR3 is CASSLGPRGTNQPQHF. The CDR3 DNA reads TGTGCCAGCAGTTTAGGTCCCCGCGGGACAAATCAGCCCCAGCATTTT.

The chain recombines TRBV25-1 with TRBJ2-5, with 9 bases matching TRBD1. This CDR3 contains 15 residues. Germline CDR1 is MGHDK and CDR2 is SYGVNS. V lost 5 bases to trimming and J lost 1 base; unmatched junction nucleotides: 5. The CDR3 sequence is CASSTPGQGQETQYF. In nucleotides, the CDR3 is TGTGCCAGCAGTACACCGGGACAGGGCCAAGAGACCCAGTACTTC. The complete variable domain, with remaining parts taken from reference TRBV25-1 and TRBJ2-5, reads EADIYQTPRYLVIGTGKKITLECSQTMGHDKMYWYQQDPGMELHLIHYSYGVNSTEKGDLSSESTVSRIRTEHFPLTLESARPSHTSQYLCASSTPGQGQETQYFGPGTRLLVL.

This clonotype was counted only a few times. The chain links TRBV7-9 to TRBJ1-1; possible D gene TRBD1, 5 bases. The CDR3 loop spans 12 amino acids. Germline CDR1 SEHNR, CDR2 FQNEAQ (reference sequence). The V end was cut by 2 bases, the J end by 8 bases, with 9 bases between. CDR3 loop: CASSLFTGEAFF. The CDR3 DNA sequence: TGTGCCAGCAGCTTATTCACAGGCGAAGCTTTCTTT.

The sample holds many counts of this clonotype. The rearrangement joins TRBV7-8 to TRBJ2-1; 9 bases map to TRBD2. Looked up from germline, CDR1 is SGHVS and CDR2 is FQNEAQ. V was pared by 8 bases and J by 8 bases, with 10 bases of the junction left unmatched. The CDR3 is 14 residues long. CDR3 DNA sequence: TGTGCCAGCGCCCCGGGCGGCGGGGGGGATGAGCAGTTCTTC. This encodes CASAPGGGGDEQFF.

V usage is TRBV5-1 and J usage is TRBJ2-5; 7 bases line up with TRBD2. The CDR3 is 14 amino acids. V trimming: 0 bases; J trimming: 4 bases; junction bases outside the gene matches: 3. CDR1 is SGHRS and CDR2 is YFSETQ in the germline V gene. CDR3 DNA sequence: TGCGCCAGCAGCTTGGTGCGGGAGCCAGAGACCCAGTACTTC. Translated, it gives CASSLVREPETQYF.

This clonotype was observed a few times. As DNA, the CDR3 is TGCAGTGCTAGAGAAGGGGTACGGGAAAAACTGTTTTTT. This sequence encodes CSAREGVREKLFF. The chain is built from TRBV20-1 and TRBJ1-4; D is perhaps TRBD1 (5 bases). Trimming shortened V by 0 bases and J by 8 bases, and 10 bases separated the two germline ends. CDR1 is DFQATT, CDR2 SNEGSKA, per germline (reference sequence). CDR3 length: 13 residues.

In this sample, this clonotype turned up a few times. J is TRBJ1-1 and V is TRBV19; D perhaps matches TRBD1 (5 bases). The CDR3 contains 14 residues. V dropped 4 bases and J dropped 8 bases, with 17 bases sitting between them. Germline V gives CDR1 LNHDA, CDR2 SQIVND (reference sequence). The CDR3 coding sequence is TGTGCCAGTAGTAAGACCCAACGGACACTAGAAGCTTTCTTT. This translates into CASSKTQRTLEAFF.

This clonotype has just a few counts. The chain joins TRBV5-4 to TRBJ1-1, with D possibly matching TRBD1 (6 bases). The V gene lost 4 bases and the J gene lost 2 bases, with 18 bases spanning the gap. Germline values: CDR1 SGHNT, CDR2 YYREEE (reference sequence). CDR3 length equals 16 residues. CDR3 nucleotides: TGTGCCAGCAGCCTCACCCGGTTACAGGGTAACACTGAAGCTTTCTTT. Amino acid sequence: CASSLTRLQGNTEAFF.

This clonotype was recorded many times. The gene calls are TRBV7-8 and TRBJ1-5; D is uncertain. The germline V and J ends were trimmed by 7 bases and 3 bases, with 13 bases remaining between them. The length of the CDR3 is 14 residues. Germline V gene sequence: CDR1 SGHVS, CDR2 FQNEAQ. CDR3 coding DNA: TGTGCCAGCAACCCGAGTGGGTCCAATCAGCCCCAGCATTTT. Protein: CASNPSGSNQPQHF.

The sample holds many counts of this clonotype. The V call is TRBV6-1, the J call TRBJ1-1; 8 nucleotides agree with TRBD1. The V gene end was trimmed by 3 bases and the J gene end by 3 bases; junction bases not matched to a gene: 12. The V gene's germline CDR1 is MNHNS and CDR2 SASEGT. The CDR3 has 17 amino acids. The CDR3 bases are TGTGCCAGCAGTGACCAAGACAGGGGATGGTCGTACACTGAAGCTTTCTTT. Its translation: CASSDQDRGWSYTEAFF.

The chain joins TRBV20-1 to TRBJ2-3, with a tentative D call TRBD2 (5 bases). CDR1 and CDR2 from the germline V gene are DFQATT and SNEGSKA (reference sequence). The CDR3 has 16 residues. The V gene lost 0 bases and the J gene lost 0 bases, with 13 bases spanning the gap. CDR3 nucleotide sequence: TGCAGTGCTAGAGACCGCGTAGCGACTAGCACAGATACGCAGTATTTT. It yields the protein CSARDRVATSTDTQYF.

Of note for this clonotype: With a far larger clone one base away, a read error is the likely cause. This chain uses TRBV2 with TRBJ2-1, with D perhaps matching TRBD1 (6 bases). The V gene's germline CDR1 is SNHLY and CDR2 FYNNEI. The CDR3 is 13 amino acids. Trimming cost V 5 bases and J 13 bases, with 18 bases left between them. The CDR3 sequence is CASSSGEQETQFF. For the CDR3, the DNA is TGTGCCAGCAGTTCAGGGGAACAAGAGACCCAGTTCTTC.

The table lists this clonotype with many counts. The CDR3 reads CSVQNSGRSTDTQYF. CDR3 nucleotides: TGCAGCGTTCAGAATAGCGGGAGGAGCACAGATACGCAGTATTTT. The chain couples TRBV29-1 to TRBJ2-3; the match to TRBD2 covers 10 bases. CDR3 size: 15 residues. From germline, CDR1 is SQVTM and CDR2 ANQGSEA. V lost 5 bases to trimming and J lost 0 bases; unmatched junction nucleotides: 5.

CDR3 sequence reads: CASSYLGNQPQHF. The DNA of the CDR3 is TGTGCCAGCAGTTACTTGGGAAATCAGCCCCAGCATTTT. This chain uses TRBV6-2 or TRBV6-3 with TRBJ1-5; D call uncertain. Looked up from germline, CDR1 is MNHEY and CDR2 is SVGEGT. V was pared by 1 base and J by 4 bases, with 5 bases between. The CDR3 runs to 13 residues.

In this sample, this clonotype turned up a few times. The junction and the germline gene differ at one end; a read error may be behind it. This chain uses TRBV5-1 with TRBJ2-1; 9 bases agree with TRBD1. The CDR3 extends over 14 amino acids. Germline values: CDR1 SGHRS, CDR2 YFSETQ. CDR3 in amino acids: CASSTGTGTGEQFF. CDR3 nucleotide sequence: TGTGCCAGCAGCACAGGGACAGGGACCGGTGAGCAGTTCTTC.

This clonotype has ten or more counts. The CDR3 DNA reads TGCAGCGTTGACTGGCTAGCGGGAGGAGGGCAAGAGACCCAGTACTTC. It encodes CSVDWLAGGGQETQYF. The chain links TRBV29-1 to TRBJ2-5, with 11 bases aligning to TRBD2. CDR1 is SQVTM and CDR2 is ANQGSEA in the germline V gene. After removal of 3 bases from V and 2 bases from J, the junction contained 8 bases not matched to a gene. The length of the CDR3 is 16 residues.

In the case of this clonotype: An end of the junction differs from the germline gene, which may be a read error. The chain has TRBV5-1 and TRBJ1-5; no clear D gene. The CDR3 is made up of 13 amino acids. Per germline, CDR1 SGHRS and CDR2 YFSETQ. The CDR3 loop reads CARSSLPGQPQHF. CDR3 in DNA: TGCGCCAGAAGCTCCCTCCCGGGGCAGCCCCAGCATTTT.